Presented here are 28 T cell receptor beta chains from one specimen sequenced in a study of regulatory dendritic cells for organ transplantation. Their target antigens are unknown. Sequenced by immunoSEQ multiplex PCR; TCRdb stores in-frame clones only, minus some. The sample lists about 18,000 clones, around 85% occurring once. Sorted T cells were CFSE-labeled and cultured approximately five days with allogeneic regulatory or mature dendritic cells at 1:10. The sample was memory CD4+ T cells from blood cultured with regulatory dendritic cells. The subset: CD45RO+ memory T cells. The receptors originated from a human donor in good health.

The V and J genes are TRBV5-1 and TRBJ1-2; D perhaps matches TRBD1 (5 bases). CDR3 length: 15 residues. Trimming shortened V by 4 bases and J by 8 bases, and 21 bases separated the two germline ends. Germline CDR1 reads SGHRS; CDR2 reads YFSETQ. CDR3 in DNA: TGCGCCAGCAGCATTGGGGACCAACCGTATATGGGCTACACCTTC. This translates into CASSIGDQPYMGYTF.

This chain connects TRBV18 to TRBJ1-2; tentatively, D is TRBD1 (6 bases). Looked up from germline, CDR1 is KGHSH and CDR2 is LQKENI. The V end was cut by 1 base, the J end by 6 bases, with 18 bases between. This CDR3 contains 16 residues. The CDR3 region has the DNA TGTGCCAGCTCACCACGGCAGGGGATCAGTTCTGATGGCTACACCTTC. It is translated as CASSPRQGISSDGYTF.

The rearrangement uses TRBV28 and TRBJ1-1, with a tentative D call TRBD1 (5 bases). Germline V CDR1 and CDR2: MDHEN, SYDVKM. CDR3 length: 11 residues. Trimming stripped 10 bases from V and 5 bases from J, with 11 bases between. The CDR3 is CATSGGTEAFF. As DNA, the CDR3 is TGTGCCACCTCGGGGGGAACTGAAGCTTTCTTT.

This chain uses TRBV7-6 with TRBJ2-3; 7 bases agree with TRBD2. The CDR3 loop spans 15 amino acids. The ends lost 4 bases at V and 0 bases at J; junction bases unmatched: 4. CDR1 SGHVS and CDR2 FNYEAQ come from the germline V gene. In nucleotides, the CDR3 is TGTGCCAGCAGCTCACAAGCGGGGAGCACAGATACGCAGTATTTT. Protein sequence: CASSSQAGSTDTQYF.

J is TRBJ2-2 and V is TRBV7-3; no clear D gene. V was pared by 0 bases and J by 0 bases, with 8 bases between. The CDR3 has 16 residues. In germline, CDR1 is SGHTA, CDR2 FQGTGA. This CDR3 is CASSLTAAANTGELFF. The CDR3 DNA is TGTGCCAGCAGCTTAACTGCCGCAGCGAACACCGGGGAGCTGTTTTTT.

This chain connects TRBV5-4 to TRBJ2-1, with 10 nucleotides matching TRBD1. The CDR3 consists of 15 residues. Looked up from germline, CDR1 is SGHNT and CDR2 is YYREEE (reference sequence). V gave up 5 bases and J gave up 6 bases; unmatched junction bases: 8. CDR3 region: CASRIDRGRFNEQFF. The CDR3 bases are TGTGCCAGCAGGATCGACAGGGGGCGATTCAATGAGCAGTTCTTC.

The chain combines TRBV19 with TRBJ2-1; tentative D call: TRBD2 (6 bases). The CDR3 length is 15 residues. With 9 bases removed from V and 7 bases from J, the gap between germline ends came to 22 bases. CDR1 and CDR2 from the germline V gene are LNHDA and SQIVND (reference sequence). CDR3 sequence: CASTKGREPQNEQFF. The CDR3 nucleotides read TGTGCCAGCACAAAGGGGCGGGAACCCCAGAATGAGCAGTTCTTC.

The chain recombines TRBV4-2 with TRBJ2-3, with D hard to call. CDR3 length: 13 residues. With 3 bases removed from V and 2 bases from J, the gap between germline ends came to 6 bases. CDR1 and CDR2 (germline): LGHNA, YNFKEQ. The CDR3 coding sequence is TGTGCCAGCAGCCACGAAGACACAGATACGCAGTATTTT. Protein product: CASSHEDTDTQYF.

The chain has TRBV10-2 and TRBJ1-3; TRBD1 might be the D (5 bases). This CDR3 has 15 amino acids. V was cut by 0 bases and J by 4 bases, with 10 bases left in between. CDR1 is WSHSY, CDR2 SAAADI, per germline. The CDR3, as DNA: TGCGCCAGCAGTGAGTCAGGGGCCCTCGGAAACACCATATATTTT. Protein sequence: CASSESGALGNTIYF.

The rearrangement joins TRBV11-2 to TRBJ2-5; TRBD1 aligns across 9 bases. The germline CDR1 and CDR2 sequences are SGHAT and FQNNGV. V was clipped by 5 bases and J by 5 bases; unmatched bases: 6. The CDR3 has 14 residues. CDR3 DNA: TGTGCCAGCAGCCCGCGGACAGGGGTCGAGACCCAGTACTTC. It specifies CASSPRTGVETQYF.

The CDR3 DNA follows: TGCAGCGTTGCAGGGGGCCCCTACGAGCAGTACTTC. Its protein is CSVAGGPYEQYF. The chain joins TRBV29-1 to TRBJ2-7, with 8 bases aligning to TRBD1. CDR1 is SQVTM, CDR2 ANQGSEA, per germline. V shed 4 bases, J shed 2 bases, and the junction held 1 base outside the gene matches. The CDR3 is made up of 12 amino acids.

The genes are TRBV30 and TRBJ2-3; D not resolved. The germline gives CDR1 GTSNPN, CDR2 SVGIG (reference sequence). This CDR3 contains 11 residues. V lost 3 bases, J lost 2 bases, and 3 bases lay in between. As DNA, the CDR3 is TGTGCCTGGAGATCCACAGATACGCAGTATTTT. Amino acids: CAWRSTDTQYF.

The chain combines TRBV21-1 with TRBJ2-1. TRBV21-1 is a pseudogene locus. CDR3 length equals 12 residues. The CDR3 sequence is CAIFNGDFEQFF. CDR3 DNA: TGTGCCATTTTTAATGGCGATTTTGAGCAGTTCTTC.

The chain carries TRBV10-3 and TRBJ2-7; D is unresolved. V was pared by 4 bases and J by 4 bases, with 11 bases between. In germline, CDR1 is ENHRY, CDR2 SYGVKD. There are 13 residues in the CDR3. The chain's CDR3 is CAISVNGKYEQYF. Here the CDR3 DNA reads TGTGCCATCAGTGTGAACGGTAAATACGAGCAGTACTTC.

The V call is TRBV15, the J call TRBJ2-5; no clear D. The length of the CDR3 is 15 residues. The germline CDR1 and CDR2 sequences are LNHNV and YYDKDF (reference sequence). Deletions cut 2 bases from V and 4 bases from J, with 14 bases between. CDR3 in amino acids: CATSRRREYGETQYF. In nucleotides, the CDR3 is TGTGCCACCAGCAGAAGACGTGAATATGGAGAGACCCAGTACTTC.

V and J are TRBV11-2 and TRBJ2-2; D not resolved. This CDR3 comprises 15 residues. CDR1 and CDR2 (germline): SGHAT, FQNNGV. With 1 base removed from V and 0 bases from J, the gap between germline ends came to 6 bases. The CDR3: CASSLGTPNTGELFF. CDR3 sequence (DNA): TGTGCCAGCAGCTTAGGGACGCCGAACACCGGGGAGCTGTTTTTT. Looking up the rest from reference TRBV11-2 and TRBJ2-2 gives the full variable domain: EAGVAQSPRYKIIEKRQSVAFWCNPISGHATLYWYQQILGQGPKLLIQFQNNGVVDDSQLPKDRFSAERLKGVDSTLKIQPAKLEDSAVYLCASSLGTPNTGELFFGEGSRLTVL.

This clone occurred a few times. V usage is TRBV7-2 and J usage is TRBJ2-7; D not resolved. The CDR3 loop spans 11 amino acids. CDR1 and CDR2 from the germline V gene are SGHTA and FQGNSA. Trimming removed 2 bases from V and 5 bases from J, with 4 bases in between. This CDR3 reads CASSLNHEQYF. As DNA, the CDR3 is TGTGCCAGCAGCTTAAATCACGAGCAGTACTTC.

The rearrangement joins TRBV6-5 to TRBJ2-2; a possible D gene is TRBD2 (5 bases). The CDR3 covers 14 residues. Germline CDR1 MNHEY, CDR2 SVGAGI. V lost 7 bases and J lost 8, with 17 bases in between. CDR3 in DNA: TGTGCCAGCAAGCTAGATACTTCGGGGGGGGAGCTGTTTTTT. It translates to CASKLDTSGGELFF.

The rearrangement links TRBV6-5 to TRBJ1-4; 8 nucleotides line up with TRBD1. In germline, CDR1 is MNHEY, CDR2 SVGAGI. Trimming took 5 bases from V and 6 from J; bases not matched to a gene: 5. The CDR3 is 14 amino acids. CDR3 region: CASSDGTGYEKLFF. The CDR3 nucleotides read TGTGCCAGCAGTGACGGGACAGGTTATGAAAAACTGTTTTTT.

This clone occurred once. The chain links TRBV5-6 to TRBJ1-2; a weak D match, TRBD1 (6 bases). CDR1 is SGHDT and CDR2 is YYEEEE in the germline V gene. This CDR3 is built from 14 residues. The V and J ends lost 4 bases and 5 bases respectively, with 15 bases between them. Written as DNA, the CDR3 is TGTGCCAGCAGCCGAACGGACAGATATTATGGCTACACCTTC. It translates to CASSRTDRYYGYTF.

This chain joins TRBV28 and TRBJ2-2; TRBD2 agrees at 10 bases. The germline CDR1 and CDR2 sequences are MDHEN and SYDVKM. J was trimmed by 4 bases and V by 1 base; bases with no gene match: 9. CDR3 length: 18 amino acids. The CDR3 DNA is TGTGCCAGCAGTTTATCCGGGACTAGCGCCGCGGGCACCGGGGAGCTGTTTTTT. It yields the protein CASSLSGTSAAGTGELFF.

This clone was seen only once. The rearrangement links TRBV29-1 to TRBJ2-7; 13 bases match TRBD2. The CDR3 spans 14 residues. V shed 7 bases, J shed 2 bases, and the junction held 5 bases outside the gene matches. Germline V gene sequence: CDR1 SQVTM, CDR2 ANQGSEA. CDR3 residues: CSARLAGGPYEQYF. CDR3 bases: TGCAGCGCTCGACTAGCGGGAGGCCCCTACGAGCAGTACTTC.

The chain has TRBV19 and TRBJ2-2, with D unresolved. CDR1 and CDR2 from the germline V gene are LNHDA and SQIVND (reference sequence). This CDR3 is built from 14 residues. V gave up 5 bases and J gave up 3 bases, with 10 bases separating them. Written as DNA, the CDR3 is TGTGCCAGTAGTCTTCAGGTGTACACCGGGGAGCTGTTTTTT. This encodes CASSLQVYTGELFF. Full variable domain (missing parts from reference TRBV19 and TRBJ2-2): DGGITQSPKYLFRKEGQNVTLSCEQNLNHDAMYWYRQDPGQGLRLIYYSQIVNDFQKGDIAEGYSVSREKKESFPLTVTSAQKNPTAFYLCASSLQVYTGELFFGEGSRLTVL.

This clone has only one observation. The rearrangement links TRBV15 to TRBJ2-7; TRBD1 matches 7 bases. The V segment lost 0 bases and the J segment 0 bases; nucleotides outside the gene matches: 2. CDR3 size: 15 residues. Germline V gives CDR1 LNHNV, CDR2 YYDKDF (reference sequence). The CDR3 DNA follows: TGTGCCACCAGCAGAGATCGGGACAGCTCCTACGAGCAGTACTTC. This sequence encodes CATSRDRDSSYEQYF.

This clone occurred a few times. The V call is TRBV2, the J call TRBJ2-3; D gene uncertain. The CDR3 has 20 amino acids. The V gene's germline CDR1 is SNHLY and CDR2 FYNNEI. V shed 0 bases and J shed 3 bases, with 25 bases lying between them. The CDR3 loop reads CASSEALTFSRYKSTDTQYF. As DNA, the CDR3 is TGTGCCAGCAGTGAAGCGCTTACATTTAGCCGATACAAATCAACAGATACGCAGTATTTT. The complete variable domain, with remaining parts taken from reference TRBV2 and TRBJ2-3, reads EPEVTQTPSHQVTQMGQEVILRCVPISNHLYFYWYRQILGQKVEFLVSFYNNEISEKSEIFDDQFSVERPDGSNFTLKIRSTKLEDSAMYFCASSEALTFSRYKSTDTQYFGPGTRLTVL.

This chain uses TRBV5-1 with TRBJ2-7; 8 bases align to TRBD1. The CDR3 runs to 16 residues. The germline CDR1 and CDR2 sequences are SGHRS and YFSETQ. V shed 3 bases and J 0 bases; nucleotides not matched to a gene: 8. The CDR3 DNA is TGCGCCAGCAGCTCGGGTCCGGGACAGGACTCCTACGAGCAGTACTTC. Its translation: CASSSGPGQDSYEQYF.

This chain uses TRBV7-8 with TRBJ1-1; possibly TRBD1 for D (6 bases). Trimming cost V 5 bases and J 3 bases, with 22 bases left between them. The CDR3 spans 17 residues. Looked up from germline, CDR1 is SGHVS and CDR2 is FQNEAQ. The CDR3 loop reads CASSPYRVASRDTEAFF. As DNA, the CDR3 is TGTGCCAGCAGCCCCTACAGGGTAGCATCTCGGGACACTGAAGCTTTCTTT.

The rearrangement joins TRBV6-1 to TRBJ1-2; 7 bases line up with TRBD1. Germline V gives CDR1 MNHNS, CDR2 SASEGT. Germline trimming cut 7 bases from V and 8 bases from J; bases unmatched to any gene: 16. The CDR3 covers 15 residues. The CDR3 DNA sequence: TGTGCCAGCACAGAGATATGGACAGGCGCCTTAGGCTACACCTTC. Protein: CASTEIWTGALGYTF.